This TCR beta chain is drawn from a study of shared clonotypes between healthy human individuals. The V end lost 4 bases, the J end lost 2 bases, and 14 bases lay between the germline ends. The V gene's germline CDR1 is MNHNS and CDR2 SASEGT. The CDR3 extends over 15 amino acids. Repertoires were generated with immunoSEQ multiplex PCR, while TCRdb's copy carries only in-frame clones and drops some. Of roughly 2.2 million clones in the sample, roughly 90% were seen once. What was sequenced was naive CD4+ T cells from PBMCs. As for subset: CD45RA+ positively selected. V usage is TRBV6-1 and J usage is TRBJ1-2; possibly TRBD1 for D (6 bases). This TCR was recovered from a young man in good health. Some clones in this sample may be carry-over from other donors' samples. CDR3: CASSARTVLNYGYTF. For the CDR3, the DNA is TGTGCCAGCAGTGCCCGGACAGTTCTCAACTATGGCTACACCTTC.